This is a list of T cell receptor beta chains from one sample in a study of vaccination and CD4 T cells after COVID-19. In TCRdb, the PCR reads were re-called with MiXCR into one record per CDR3 protein. Here the sample spans about 10,000 distinct CDR3 sequences, roughly 64% being singletons. No antigen has been assigned to these receptors. The specimen sequenced was CD4+ T cells from blood, cultured in vitro. The origin of the receptors is a human donor who had recovered from COVID-19. CDR3s include the opening cysteine and the closing phenylalanine or tryptophan. The D gene is left open where the match is weak. Clone size appears in some rows only: once, few, many, or a class for an expanded clone.

size: -
D: TRBD1
J: TRBJ2-7
V: TRBV7-2
DNA: TGTGCCAGCAGCTGGGACAGGTCGGTGCAGTACTTC
CDR3: CASSWDRSVQYF

size: -
D: -
J: TRBJ1-1
V: TRBV19
DNA: TGTGCCAGTAACTTACAGGGAGTTGATACTGAAGCTTTCTTT
CDR3: CASNLQGVDTEAFF

size: -
D: TRBD1
J: TRBJ2-5
V: TRBV12-3/TRBV12-4
DNA: TGTGCCAGCAGCATCGACAGGGAACAAGAGACCCAGTACTTC
CDR3: CASSIDREQETQYF

size: once
D: -
J: TRBJ2-2
V: TRBV9
DNA: TGTGCCAGCAGCGTCGGGTTCGGGGAGCTGTTTTTT
CDR3: CASSVGFGELFF

size: few
D: TRBD2
J: TRBJ2-3
V: TRBV27
DNA: TGTGCCAGCAGTCCGGCGTCTAGCGGGGGGGCGGATACGCAGTATTTT
CDR3: CASSPASSGGADTQYF

size: -
D: -
J: TRBJ1-1
V: TRBV15
DNA: TGTGCCACCAGCAGAGGGACAGCACCGAACACTGAAGCTTTCTTT
CDR3: CATSRGTAPNTEAFF

size: -
D: -
J: TRBJ2-7
V: TRBV6-1
DNA: TGTGCCAGCAGCCGGAGCGGCAGGGAATCCTACGAGCAGTACTTC
CDR3: CASSRSGRESYEQYF

size: -
D: -
J: TRBJ2-3
V: TRBV7-9
DNA: TGTGCCAGCAGAATCCGGACAGATACGCAGTATTTT
CDR3: CASRIRTDTQYF

size: -
D: -
J: TRBJ2-5
V: TRBV11-2
DNA: TGTGCCAGCAGCTTAGAATCCGACGTCGAGACCCAGTACTTC
CDR3: CASSLESDVETQYF

size: -
D: TRBD2
J: TRBJ2-3
V: TRBV18
DNA: TGTGCCAGCTCACCGACTAGCGGGAGCACAGATACGCAGTATTTT
CDR3: CASSPTSGSTDTQYF

size: -
D: TRBD1
J: TRBJ1-2
V: TRBV19
DNA: TGTGCCAGTAGACGACAGGGGGAGTATGGCTACACCTTC
CDR3: CASRRQGEYGYTF

size: -
D: -
J: TRBJ1-6
V: TRBV5-1
DNA: TGCGCCAGCAGCTTGGGGGGGGATTCACCCCTCCACTTT
CDR3: CASSLGGDSPLHF

size: -
D: -
J: TRBJ2-5
V: TRBV2
DNA: TGTGCCAGCAGTGTGAGAAATACGGGCCAAGAGACCCAGTACTTC
CDR3: CASSVRNTGQETQYF

size: -
D: -
J: TRBJ2-2
V: TRBV2
DNA: TGTGCCAGCAGGGGAGAGGCCGGGGAGCTGTTTTTT
CDR3: CASRGEAGELFF

size: -
D: -
J: TRBJ1-1
V: TRBV20-1
DNA: TGCAGTGCTAGAATAGGGACCAACACTGAAGCTTTCTTT
CDR3: CSARIGTNTEAFF

size: few
D: -
J: TRBJ1-2
V: TRBV15
DNA: TGTGCCACCAGCAACAGTCAGAGCGGCTACACCTTC
CDR3: CATSNSQSGYTF

size: -
D: -
J: TRBJ1-3
V: TRBV20-1
DNA: TGCAGTGCTAGTACCGCCAGCTACTCTGGAAACACCATATATTTT
CDR3: CSASTASYSGNTIYF

size: -
D: TRBD1
J: TRBJ1-2
V: TRBV28
DNA: TGTGCCAGCAGTCCAGGGACAGGACCTTATGGCTACACCTTC
CDR3: CASSPGTGPYGYTF

size: once
D: TRBD2
J: TRBJ2-7
V: TRBV20-1
DNA: TGCAGTGCTAGAGCGGCGTTTGGACTAGCGGGGGCCGTCTACGAGCAGTACTTC
CDR3: CSARAAFGLAGAVYEQYF

size: -
D: TRBD1
J: TRBJ2-2
V: TRBV5-1
DNA: TGCGCCAGCAGCCCCCGGGACAGGGTCACCGGGGAGCTGTTTTTT
CDR3: CASSPRDRVTGELFF

size: -
D: -
J: TRBJ1-5
V: TRBV20-1
DNA: TGCAGTGCTACCGAAACAGGGATCAATCAGCCCCAGCATTTT
CDR3: CSATETGINQPQHF

size: once
D: -
J: TRBJ2-5
V: TRBV7-6
DNA: TGTGCCAGCAGCTTAAGGGTTTTGGAGACCCAGTACTTC
CDR3: CASSLRVLETQYF